The source of this T cell receptor beta chain is a study of cytomegalovirus exposure and HLA in healthy donors. Study-wide findings and caveats: Productive status was seen about 90% or about 30% of the time for most TCR beta V segments in an earlier analysis.

With regard to this clone: The antigen remains undetermined.

CDR1 and CDR2 from the germline V gene are SGHDT and YYEEEE. The J segment lost 5 bases and the V segment lost 1 base, leaving 4 bases of the junction unmatched. CDR3 size: 15 residues. Primers: 60 Vbeta forward and 13 Jbeta reverse. Sequencing used immunoSEQ multiplex PCR; TCRdb keeps in-frame clones, though not all of them. The profile shows tens of thousands of clones, approximately 80% of them singletons. Material: PBMCs. The chain combines TRBV5-6 with TRBJ2-5; 11 bases line up with TRBD2. The source is a young woman in good health and CMV-seronegative. The CDR3 is CASSLLSSGRETQYF. CDR3 in DNA: TGTGCCAGCAGCTTGTTATCTAGCGGGAGGGAGACCCAGTACTTC.